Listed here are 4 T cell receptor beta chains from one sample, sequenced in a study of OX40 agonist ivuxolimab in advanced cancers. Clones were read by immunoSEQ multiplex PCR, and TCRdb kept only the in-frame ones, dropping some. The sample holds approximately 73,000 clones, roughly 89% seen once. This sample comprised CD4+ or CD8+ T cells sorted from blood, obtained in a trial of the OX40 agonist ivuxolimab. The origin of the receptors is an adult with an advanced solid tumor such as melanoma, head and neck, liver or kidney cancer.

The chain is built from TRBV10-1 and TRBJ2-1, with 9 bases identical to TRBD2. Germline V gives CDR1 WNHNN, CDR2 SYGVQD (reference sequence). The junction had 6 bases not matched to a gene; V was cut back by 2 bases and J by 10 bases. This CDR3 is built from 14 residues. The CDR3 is CASSEAGGIGEQFF. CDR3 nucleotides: TGCGCCAGCAGTGAGGCGGGGGGGATTGGGGAGCAGTTCTTC.

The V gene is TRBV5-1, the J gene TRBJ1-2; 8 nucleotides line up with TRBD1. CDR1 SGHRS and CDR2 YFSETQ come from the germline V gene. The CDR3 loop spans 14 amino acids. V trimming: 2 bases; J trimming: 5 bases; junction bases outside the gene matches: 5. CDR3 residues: CASSLNYRGYGYTF. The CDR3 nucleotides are TGCGCCAGCAGCTTAAACTACAGGGGGTATGGCTACACCTTC.

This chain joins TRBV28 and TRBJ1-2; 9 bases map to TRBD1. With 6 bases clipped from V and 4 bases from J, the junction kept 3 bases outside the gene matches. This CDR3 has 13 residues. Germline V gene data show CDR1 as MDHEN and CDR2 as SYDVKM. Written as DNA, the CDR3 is TGTGCCAGCAGACAGGGGGCCCCCTATGGCTACACCTTC. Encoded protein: CASRQGAPYGYTF.

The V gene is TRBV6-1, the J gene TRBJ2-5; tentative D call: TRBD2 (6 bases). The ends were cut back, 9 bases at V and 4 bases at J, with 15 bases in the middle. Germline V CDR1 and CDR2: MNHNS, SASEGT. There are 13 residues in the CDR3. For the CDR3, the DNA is TGTGCCAGTCGGAGATCCGGGAGAGAGACCCAGTACTTC. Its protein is CASRRSGRETQYF.